One sample yielded the 24 T cell receptor beta chains listed below, sequenced in a study of T-cell reconstitution after alpha-beta-depleted transplantation in children. Researchers prepared the TCRbeta library using unique molecular identifiers, the study reports. Each CDR3 protein is one row after TCRdb ran MiXCR on the PCR reads. The sample comprises 750,000 to 950,000 distinct CDR3 sequences, approximately 15% of which are singletons, and 5% rests with the top ten. The sample in question was PBMCs, mostly from graft donor cells, obtained 360 days after TCRalphabeta/CD19-depleted stem cell transplant. Every receptor here comes from a male patient aged 10 to 17 who had a stem cell transplant for acute lymphoblastic leukemia, so the T cells may come from the graft donor.

Ten or more counts support this clonotype. J is TRBJ2-6 and V is TRBV15; 9 nucleotides match TRBD1. Germline V gene data show CDR1 as LNHNV and CDR2 as YYDKDF (reference sequence). V shed 7 bases and J 2 bases; nucleotides not matched to a gene: 3. The CDR3 extends over 15 amino acids. The DNA for the CDR3 is TGTGCCACCAATCGGGACAGGGCTGGGGCCAACGTCCTGACTTTC. Encoded protein: CATNRDRAGANVLTF.

This clonotype was recorded at least ten times. The CDR3 DNA reads TGCAGTGCTAGCAGTCCTCGGGTCTACGAGCAGTACTTC. This sequence encodes CSASSPRVYEQYF. V gene TRBV20-1 combines with J gene TRBJ2-7; the D is unclear. Germline CDR1 reads DFQATT; CDR2 reads SNEGSKA (reference sequence). The CDR3 is 13 residues long. The germline V and J ends were trimmed by 3 bases and 3 bases, with 12 bases remaining between them.

CDR3: CASSPTSGNRNEQYF. As DNA, the CDR3 is TGTGCCAGCAGCCCCACTAGCGGGAATAGGAACGAGCAGTACTTC. The chain joins TRBV3-1 to TRBJ2-7; 10 bases match TRBD2. The V and J ends lost 4 bases and 5 bases, in that order; junction bases with no gene match: 8. Per the germline V gene, CDR1 is LGHDT and CDR2 is YNNKEL (reference sequence). The CDR3 has 15 amino acids.

This clonotype turned up a few times. The rearrangement links TRBV10-1 to TRBJ2-7; 7 nucleotides line up with TRBD1. The CDR3 consists of 11 residues. The trim removed 10 bases at V and 5 bases at J, leaving 5 bases unmatched. Germline CDR1 WNHNN, CDR2 SYGVQD (reference sequence). CDR3 loop: CATQQGNEQYF. CDR3 DNA sequence: TGCGCCACGCAACAGGGGAACGAGCAGTACTTC.

The CDR3 DNA reads as TGTGCCGGGAGAGGACGGGTAATGAACACTGAAGCTTTCTTT. It encodes CAGRGRVMNTEAFF. V usage is TRBV2 and J usage is TRBJ1-1; D is uncertain. This CDR3 spans 14 amino acids. Trimming left V 11 bases short and J 0 bases short, with 16 bases between. CDR1 is SNHLY, CDR2 FYNNEI, per germline.

The chain couples TRBV7-8 to TRBJ2-7, with 8 bases lining up with TRBD2. Trimming cost V 10 bases and J 2 bases; bases outside gene matches: 22. This CDR3 is built from 18 residues. CDR1 is SGHVS, CDR2 FQNEAQ, per germline. The CDR3 sequence is CAISLASVRLAKTYEQYF. As DNA, the CDR3 is TGTGCCATCAGTTTAGCGTCAGTCCGACTAGCGAAGACCTACGAGCAGTACTTC.

The gene calls are TRBV5-1 and TRBJ1-1; D is perhaps TRBD1 (5 bases). The CDR3 has 14 amino acids. V gave up 4 bases and J gave up 3 bases, with 13 bases separating them. Germline loops: CDR1 SGHRS, CDR2 YFSETQ. The CDR3 DNA reads as TGCGCCAGCAGCGAGACAGTCTCCGACACTGAAGCTTTCTTT. Its protein is CASSETVSDTEAFF.

This clonotype was found a few times. The chain joins TRBV5-1 to TRBJ2-2, with 7 nucleotides matching TRBD1. Germline V gene data show CDR1 as SGHRS and CDR2 as YFSETQ. J was trimmed by 5 bases and V by 4 bases; bases with no gene match: 8. The CDR3 is 15 amino acids. The chain's CDR3 is CASSPHPRGTGELFF. CDR3 in DNA: TGCGCCAGCAGCCCCCACCCCAGGGGGACCGGGGAGCTGTTTTTT.

The genes are TRBV29-1 and TRBJ1-2; the D is unclear. V was trimmed by 4 bases and J by 4 bases, leaving 10 bases between them. This CDR3 has 12 amino acids. Germline assignment: CDR1 SQVTM and CDR2 ANQGSEA. The CDR3 coding sequence is TGCAGCGTTGCGGGCGACGCCTATGGCTACACCTTC. Its protein is CSVAGDAYGYTF.

This clonotype appeared a few times. This chain links TRBV12-3 or TRBV12-4 with TRBJ1-4, with D tentatively TRBD1 (5 bases). This CDR3 has 14 amino acids. V lost 6 bases to trimming and J lost 4 bases, with 12 bases between them. The CDR3 protein is CASSLGHFNEKLFF. The CDR3, as DNA: TGTGCCAGCAGCCTCGGACACTTTAATGAAAAACTGTTTTTT.

This clonotype was detected only a few times. The rearrangement joins TRBV5-1 to TRBJ1-4; D is ambiguous. Trimming removed 5 bases from V and 5 bases from J, with 10 bases in between. Germline assignment: CDR1 SGHRS and CDR2 YFSETQ. The CDR3 extends over 13 amino acids. CDR3: CASRSPPNEKLFF. As DNA, the CDR3 is TGCGCCAGCAGGTCCCCCCCGAATGAAAAACTGTTTTTT.

J is TRBJ1-2 and V is TRBV11-2; D gene unclear. Germline V gene sequence: CDR1 SGHAT, CDR2 FQNNGV. The CDR3 runs to 15 residues. Trimming removed 5 bases at V and 10 bases at J, with 23 bases between. The CDR3 DNA sequence: TGTGCCAGCAGCGCCCTACGGGATCTATTTATGGACTACACCTTC. Translated, it gives CASSALRDLFMDYTF.

This clonotype was detected only a few times. The V call is TRBV29-1, the J call TRBJ2-3; the D is unclear. The V gene's germline CDR1 is SQVTM and CDR2 ANQGSEA. V was pared by 2 bases and J by 2 bases, with 11 bases between. The CDR3 extends over 14 amino acids. In DNA, the CDR3 is TGCAGCGTTGAATGGGGTCCCGTCACAGATACGCAGTATTTT. Translating it yields CSVEWGPVTDTQYF.

The V and J genes are TRBV9 and TRBJ2-3; D unresolved. The CDR3 runs to 14 residues. The germline CDR1 and CDR2 sequences are SGDLS and YYNGEE. Deletions cut 1 base from V and 0 bases from J, with 6 bases between. The CDR3 nucleotides are TGTGCCAGCAGCGTAAGGTACAGCACAGATACGCAGTATTTT. This translates into CASSVRYSTDTQYF.

To note about this clonotype: Given the absence of the conserved phenylalanine or tryptophan at the CDR3 end, a read error is likely. V gene TRBV7-2 combines with J gene TRBJ2-7; 8 nucleotides match TRBD2. The junction had 12 bases not matched to a gene; V was cut back by 5 bases and J by 3 bases. Germline V gene lookup returns CDR1 SGHTA and CDR2 FQGNSA. The CDR3 is made up of 16 amino acids. This chain's CDR3 is CASSPRSLAELYEQYC. As DNA, the CDR3 is TGTGCCAGCAGCCCTCGATCACTAGCGGAGCTCTACGAGCAGTACTGC.

This clonotype was observed a handful of times. The chain carries TRBV12-3 or TRBV12-4 and TRBJ2-1; TRBD2 agrees at 8 bases. After removal of 6 bases from V and 5 bases from J, the junction contained 9 bases not matched to a gene. The CDR3 consists of 15 residues. CDR3 sequence reads: CASSLQRERNNEQFF. CDR3 DNA sequence: TGTGCCAGCAGCCTCCAGCGGGAGCGCAACAATGAGCAGTTCTTC.

This clonotype has a handful of counts. The gene calls are TRBV5-1 and TRBJ2-1; D tentatively reads TRBD1 or TRBD2 (5 bases each). The V end was cut by 0 bases, the J end by 9 bases, with 28 bases between. The CDR3 spans 19 residues. Germline V CDR1 and CDR2: SGHRS, YFSETQ. CDR3: CASSLEGGRANVRGGEQFF. The CDR3 DNA reads TGCGCCAGCAGCTTGGAGGGCGGACGAGCGAACGTCCGGGGCGGTGAGCAGTTCTTC.

This clonotype was observed a handful of times. The chain recombines TRBV4-2 with TRBJ1-2; D is ambiguous. V gave up 0 bases and J gave up 1 base, with 9 bases separating them. The CDR3 consists of 15 residues. Germline assignment: CDR1 LGHNA and CDR2 YNFKEQ. CDR3 bases: TGTGCCAGCAGCCAAGATAACCGCCTTAACTATGGCTACACCTTC. Its translation: CASSQDNRLNYGYTF.

This clonotype was counted a few times. CDR3 residues: CASSFNTAYTDTQYF. The CDR3 region has the DNA TGTGCCAGCAGCTTTAATACCGCTTACACAGATACGCAGTATTTT. The rearrangement joins TRBV7-2 to TRBJ2-3, with D unresolved. There are 15 residues in the CDR3. Per germline, CDR1 SGHTA and CDR2 FQGNSA. The ends were cut back, 3 bases at V and 2 bases at J, with 12 bases in the middle.

A few counts support this clonotype. The rearrangement uses TRBV4-1 and TRBJ2-3; 7 bases align to TRBD1. CDR3 size: 16 residues. Germline V gene data show CDR1 as MGHRA and CDR2 as YSYEKL. Unmatched junction bases numbered 7, after V lost 2 bases and J lost 2 bases. The CDR3 DNA reads as TGCGCCAGCAGCCAACGACAGGGACCCTTCACAGATACGCAGTATTTT. As protein: CASSQRQGPFTDTQYF.

V is TRBV6-5 and J is TRBJ1-3; 7 positions agree with TRBD1. The germline V gene encodes CDR1 MNHEY and CDR2 SVGAGI. V dropped 2 bases and J dropped 3; count of bases not matched to a gene: 10. The CDR3 contains 17 residues. This CDR3 reads CASSYANDRASGNTIYF. The CDR3 DNA is TGTGCCAGCAGTTACGCAAACGACAGGGCAAGTGGAAACACCATATATTTT.

The J gene is TRBJ2-1, the V gene TRBV24-1; tentative D call: TRBD1 (6 bases). The CDR3 is 17 amino acids. Germline V gene sequence: CDR1 KGHDR, CDR2 SFDVKD. The ends were cut back, 5 bases at V and 4 bases at J, with 20 bases in the middle. The CDR3 DNA sequence: TGTGCCACCAGTGTCAGGGGTAGGGTCATGGAATACAATGAGCAGTTCTTC. Amino acid sequence: CATSVRGRVMEYNEQFF.

This chain uses TRBV20-1 with TRBJ1-4, with D possibly TRBD1 on 5 matching bases. Germline CDR1 DFQATT, CDR2 SNEGSKA (reference sequence). The V gene lost 0 bases and the J gene lost 5 bases, with 10 bases spanning the gap. The CDR3 extends over 14 amino acids. CDR3 in DNA: TGCAGTGCTAGAGACAGGGTTTGGAATGAAAAACTGTTTTTT. It codes for CSARDRVWNEKLFF.

The chain carries TRBV7-3 and TRBJ2-7, with 7 bases aligning to TRBD2. CDR1 and CDR2 from the germline V gene are SGHTA and FQGTGA. CDR3 length: 15 residues. V gave up 1 base and J gave up 3 bases; unmatched junction bases: 6. The CDR3 here is CASSLRGGSFYEQYF. CDR3 bases: TGTGCCAGCAGCTTAAGGGGCGGGAGCTTCTACGAGCAGTACTTC. The complete variable domain, with remaining parts taken from reference TRBV7-3 and TRBJ2-7, reads GAGVSQTPSNKVTEKGKYVELRCDPISGHTALYWYRQSLGQGPEFLIYFQGTGAADDSGLPNDRFFAVRPEGSVSTLKIQRTERGDSAVYLCASSLRGGSFYEQYFGPGTRLTVT.